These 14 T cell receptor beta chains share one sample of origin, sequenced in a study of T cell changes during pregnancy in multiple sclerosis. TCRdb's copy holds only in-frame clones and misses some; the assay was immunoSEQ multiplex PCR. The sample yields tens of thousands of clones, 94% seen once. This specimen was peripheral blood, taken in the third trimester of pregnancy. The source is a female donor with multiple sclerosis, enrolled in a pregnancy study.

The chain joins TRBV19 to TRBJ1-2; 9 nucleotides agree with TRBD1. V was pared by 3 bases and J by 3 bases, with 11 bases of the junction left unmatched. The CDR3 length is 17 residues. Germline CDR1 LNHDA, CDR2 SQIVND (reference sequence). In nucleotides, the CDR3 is TGTGCCAGTAGTATCCCCCGGACAGGGGAAGGGGACTATGGCTACACCTTC. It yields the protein CASSIPRTGEGDYGYTF.

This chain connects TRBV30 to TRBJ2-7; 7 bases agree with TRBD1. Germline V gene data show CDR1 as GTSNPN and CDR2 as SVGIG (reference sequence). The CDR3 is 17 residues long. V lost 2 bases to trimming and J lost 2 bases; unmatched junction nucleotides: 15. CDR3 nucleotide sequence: TGTGCCTGGAGTTCGAAAGGGGGCAGGAGAACTCCCTACGAGCAGTACTTC. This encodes CAWSSKGGRRTPYEQYF.

The CDR3 protein is CSVEDPRTGRYGYTF. CDR3 coding DNA: TGCAGCGTTGAAGACCCCCGGACAGGGAGGTATGGCTACACCTTC. This sequence joins TRBV29-1 and TRBJ1-2; the match to TRBD1 covers 8 bases. CDR3 length equals 15 residues. Germline CDR1 is SQVTM and CDR2 is ANQGSEA. Trimming cost V 0 bases and J 5 bases; bases outside gene matches: 8.

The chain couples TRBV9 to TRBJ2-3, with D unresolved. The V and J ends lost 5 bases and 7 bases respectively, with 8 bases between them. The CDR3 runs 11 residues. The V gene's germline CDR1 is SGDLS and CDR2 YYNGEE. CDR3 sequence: CASSQSNTQYF. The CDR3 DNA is TGTGCCAGCAGTCAGTCGAATACGCAGTATTTT.

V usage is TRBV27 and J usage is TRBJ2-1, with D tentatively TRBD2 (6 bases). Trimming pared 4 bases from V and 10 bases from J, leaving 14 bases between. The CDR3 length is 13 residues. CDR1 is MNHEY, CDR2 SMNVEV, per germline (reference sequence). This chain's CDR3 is CASSSPPGSEQFF. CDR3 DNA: TGTGCCAGCAGTTCCCCCCCCGGGAGCGAGCAGTTCTTC.

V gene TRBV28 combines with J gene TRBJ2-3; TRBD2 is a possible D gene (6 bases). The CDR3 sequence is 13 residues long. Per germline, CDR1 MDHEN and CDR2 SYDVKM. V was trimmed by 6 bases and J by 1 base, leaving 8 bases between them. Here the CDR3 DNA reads TGTGCCAGCAGAGGAGGGGGCACAGATACGCAGTATTTT. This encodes CASRGGGTDTQYF. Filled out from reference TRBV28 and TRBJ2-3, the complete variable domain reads DVKVTQSSRYLVKRTGEKVFLECVQDMDHENMFWYRQDPGLGLRLIYFSYDVKMKEKGDIPEGYSVSREKKERFSLILESASTNQTSMYLCASRGGGTDTQYFGPGTRLTVL.

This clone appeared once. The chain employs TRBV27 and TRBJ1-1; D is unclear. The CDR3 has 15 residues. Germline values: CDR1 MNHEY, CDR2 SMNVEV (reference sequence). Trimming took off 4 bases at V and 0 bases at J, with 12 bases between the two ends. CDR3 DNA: TGTGCCAGCAGTTCCGACGGGAACATGAACACTGAAGCTTTCTTT. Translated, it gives CASSSDGNMNTEAFF.

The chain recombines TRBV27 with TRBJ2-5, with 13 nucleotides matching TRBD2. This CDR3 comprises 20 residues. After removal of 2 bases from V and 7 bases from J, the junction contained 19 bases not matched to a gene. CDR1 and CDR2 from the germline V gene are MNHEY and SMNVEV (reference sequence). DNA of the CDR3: TGTGCCAGCAGTTTACATGGACTAGCGGGAGCGGCTCAGCCCTCGGGGACCCAGTACTTC. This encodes CASSLHGLAGAAQPSGTQYF.

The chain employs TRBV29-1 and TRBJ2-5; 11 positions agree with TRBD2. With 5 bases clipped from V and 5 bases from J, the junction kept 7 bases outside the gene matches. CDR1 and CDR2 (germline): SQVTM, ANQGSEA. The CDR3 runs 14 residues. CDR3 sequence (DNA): TGCAGCGTTACACTAGCGGGAGATGGGGAGACCCAGTACTTC. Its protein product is CSVTLAGDGETQYF. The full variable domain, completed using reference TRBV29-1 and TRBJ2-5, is SAVISQKPSRDICQRGTSLTIQCQVDSQVTMMFWYRQQPGQSLTLIATANQGSEATYESGFVIDKFPISRPNLTFSTLTVSNMSPEDSSIYLCSVTLAGDGETQYFGPGTRLLVL.

CDR3 amino acids: CASSPGSGRYDEQFF. The CDR3 DNA sequence: TGTGCCAGCTCACCGGGAAGCGGGAGGTATGATGAGCAGTTCTTC. V usage is TRBV18 and J usage is TRBJ2-1, with 9 positions matching TRBD2. V was pared by 3 bases and J by 8 bases, with 8 bases of the junction left unmatched. Germline V gives CDR1 KGHSH, CDR2 LQKENI. This CDR3 comprises 15 residues.

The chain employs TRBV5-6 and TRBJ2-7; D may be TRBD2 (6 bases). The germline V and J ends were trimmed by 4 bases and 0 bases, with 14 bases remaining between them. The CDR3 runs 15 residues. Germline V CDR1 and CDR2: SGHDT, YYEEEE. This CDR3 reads CASSPETGGSYEQYF. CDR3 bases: TGTGCCAGCAGCCCAGAAACCGGGGGCTCCTACGAGCAGTACTTC.

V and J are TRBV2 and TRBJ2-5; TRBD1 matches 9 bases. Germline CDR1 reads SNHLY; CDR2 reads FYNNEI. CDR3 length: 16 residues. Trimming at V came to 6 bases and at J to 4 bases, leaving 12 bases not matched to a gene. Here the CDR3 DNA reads TGTGCCAGCAGACTCCGGGACAGGGACGTTCCAGAGACCCAGTACTTC. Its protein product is CASRLRDRDVPETQYF.

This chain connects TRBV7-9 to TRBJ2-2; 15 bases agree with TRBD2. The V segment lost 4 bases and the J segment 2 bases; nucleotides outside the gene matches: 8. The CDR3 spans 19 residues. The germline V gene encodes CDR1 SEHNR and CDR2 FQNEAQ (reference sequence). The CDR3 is CASSSGLAGGSPNTGELFF. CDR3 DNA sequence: TGTGCCAGCAGCTCGGGACTAGCGGGAGGAAGCCCAAACACCGGGGAGCTGTTTTTT.

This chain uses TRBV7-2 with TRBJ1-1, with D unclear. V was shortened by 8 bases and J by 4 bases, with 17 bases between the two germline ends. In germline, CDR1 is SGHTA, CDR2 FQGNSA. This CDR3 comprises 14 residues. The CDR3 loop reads CASSGLGAVTEAFF. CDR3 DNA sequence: TGTGCCAGCTCCGGTCTTGGTGCGGTCACTGAAGCTTTCTTT.